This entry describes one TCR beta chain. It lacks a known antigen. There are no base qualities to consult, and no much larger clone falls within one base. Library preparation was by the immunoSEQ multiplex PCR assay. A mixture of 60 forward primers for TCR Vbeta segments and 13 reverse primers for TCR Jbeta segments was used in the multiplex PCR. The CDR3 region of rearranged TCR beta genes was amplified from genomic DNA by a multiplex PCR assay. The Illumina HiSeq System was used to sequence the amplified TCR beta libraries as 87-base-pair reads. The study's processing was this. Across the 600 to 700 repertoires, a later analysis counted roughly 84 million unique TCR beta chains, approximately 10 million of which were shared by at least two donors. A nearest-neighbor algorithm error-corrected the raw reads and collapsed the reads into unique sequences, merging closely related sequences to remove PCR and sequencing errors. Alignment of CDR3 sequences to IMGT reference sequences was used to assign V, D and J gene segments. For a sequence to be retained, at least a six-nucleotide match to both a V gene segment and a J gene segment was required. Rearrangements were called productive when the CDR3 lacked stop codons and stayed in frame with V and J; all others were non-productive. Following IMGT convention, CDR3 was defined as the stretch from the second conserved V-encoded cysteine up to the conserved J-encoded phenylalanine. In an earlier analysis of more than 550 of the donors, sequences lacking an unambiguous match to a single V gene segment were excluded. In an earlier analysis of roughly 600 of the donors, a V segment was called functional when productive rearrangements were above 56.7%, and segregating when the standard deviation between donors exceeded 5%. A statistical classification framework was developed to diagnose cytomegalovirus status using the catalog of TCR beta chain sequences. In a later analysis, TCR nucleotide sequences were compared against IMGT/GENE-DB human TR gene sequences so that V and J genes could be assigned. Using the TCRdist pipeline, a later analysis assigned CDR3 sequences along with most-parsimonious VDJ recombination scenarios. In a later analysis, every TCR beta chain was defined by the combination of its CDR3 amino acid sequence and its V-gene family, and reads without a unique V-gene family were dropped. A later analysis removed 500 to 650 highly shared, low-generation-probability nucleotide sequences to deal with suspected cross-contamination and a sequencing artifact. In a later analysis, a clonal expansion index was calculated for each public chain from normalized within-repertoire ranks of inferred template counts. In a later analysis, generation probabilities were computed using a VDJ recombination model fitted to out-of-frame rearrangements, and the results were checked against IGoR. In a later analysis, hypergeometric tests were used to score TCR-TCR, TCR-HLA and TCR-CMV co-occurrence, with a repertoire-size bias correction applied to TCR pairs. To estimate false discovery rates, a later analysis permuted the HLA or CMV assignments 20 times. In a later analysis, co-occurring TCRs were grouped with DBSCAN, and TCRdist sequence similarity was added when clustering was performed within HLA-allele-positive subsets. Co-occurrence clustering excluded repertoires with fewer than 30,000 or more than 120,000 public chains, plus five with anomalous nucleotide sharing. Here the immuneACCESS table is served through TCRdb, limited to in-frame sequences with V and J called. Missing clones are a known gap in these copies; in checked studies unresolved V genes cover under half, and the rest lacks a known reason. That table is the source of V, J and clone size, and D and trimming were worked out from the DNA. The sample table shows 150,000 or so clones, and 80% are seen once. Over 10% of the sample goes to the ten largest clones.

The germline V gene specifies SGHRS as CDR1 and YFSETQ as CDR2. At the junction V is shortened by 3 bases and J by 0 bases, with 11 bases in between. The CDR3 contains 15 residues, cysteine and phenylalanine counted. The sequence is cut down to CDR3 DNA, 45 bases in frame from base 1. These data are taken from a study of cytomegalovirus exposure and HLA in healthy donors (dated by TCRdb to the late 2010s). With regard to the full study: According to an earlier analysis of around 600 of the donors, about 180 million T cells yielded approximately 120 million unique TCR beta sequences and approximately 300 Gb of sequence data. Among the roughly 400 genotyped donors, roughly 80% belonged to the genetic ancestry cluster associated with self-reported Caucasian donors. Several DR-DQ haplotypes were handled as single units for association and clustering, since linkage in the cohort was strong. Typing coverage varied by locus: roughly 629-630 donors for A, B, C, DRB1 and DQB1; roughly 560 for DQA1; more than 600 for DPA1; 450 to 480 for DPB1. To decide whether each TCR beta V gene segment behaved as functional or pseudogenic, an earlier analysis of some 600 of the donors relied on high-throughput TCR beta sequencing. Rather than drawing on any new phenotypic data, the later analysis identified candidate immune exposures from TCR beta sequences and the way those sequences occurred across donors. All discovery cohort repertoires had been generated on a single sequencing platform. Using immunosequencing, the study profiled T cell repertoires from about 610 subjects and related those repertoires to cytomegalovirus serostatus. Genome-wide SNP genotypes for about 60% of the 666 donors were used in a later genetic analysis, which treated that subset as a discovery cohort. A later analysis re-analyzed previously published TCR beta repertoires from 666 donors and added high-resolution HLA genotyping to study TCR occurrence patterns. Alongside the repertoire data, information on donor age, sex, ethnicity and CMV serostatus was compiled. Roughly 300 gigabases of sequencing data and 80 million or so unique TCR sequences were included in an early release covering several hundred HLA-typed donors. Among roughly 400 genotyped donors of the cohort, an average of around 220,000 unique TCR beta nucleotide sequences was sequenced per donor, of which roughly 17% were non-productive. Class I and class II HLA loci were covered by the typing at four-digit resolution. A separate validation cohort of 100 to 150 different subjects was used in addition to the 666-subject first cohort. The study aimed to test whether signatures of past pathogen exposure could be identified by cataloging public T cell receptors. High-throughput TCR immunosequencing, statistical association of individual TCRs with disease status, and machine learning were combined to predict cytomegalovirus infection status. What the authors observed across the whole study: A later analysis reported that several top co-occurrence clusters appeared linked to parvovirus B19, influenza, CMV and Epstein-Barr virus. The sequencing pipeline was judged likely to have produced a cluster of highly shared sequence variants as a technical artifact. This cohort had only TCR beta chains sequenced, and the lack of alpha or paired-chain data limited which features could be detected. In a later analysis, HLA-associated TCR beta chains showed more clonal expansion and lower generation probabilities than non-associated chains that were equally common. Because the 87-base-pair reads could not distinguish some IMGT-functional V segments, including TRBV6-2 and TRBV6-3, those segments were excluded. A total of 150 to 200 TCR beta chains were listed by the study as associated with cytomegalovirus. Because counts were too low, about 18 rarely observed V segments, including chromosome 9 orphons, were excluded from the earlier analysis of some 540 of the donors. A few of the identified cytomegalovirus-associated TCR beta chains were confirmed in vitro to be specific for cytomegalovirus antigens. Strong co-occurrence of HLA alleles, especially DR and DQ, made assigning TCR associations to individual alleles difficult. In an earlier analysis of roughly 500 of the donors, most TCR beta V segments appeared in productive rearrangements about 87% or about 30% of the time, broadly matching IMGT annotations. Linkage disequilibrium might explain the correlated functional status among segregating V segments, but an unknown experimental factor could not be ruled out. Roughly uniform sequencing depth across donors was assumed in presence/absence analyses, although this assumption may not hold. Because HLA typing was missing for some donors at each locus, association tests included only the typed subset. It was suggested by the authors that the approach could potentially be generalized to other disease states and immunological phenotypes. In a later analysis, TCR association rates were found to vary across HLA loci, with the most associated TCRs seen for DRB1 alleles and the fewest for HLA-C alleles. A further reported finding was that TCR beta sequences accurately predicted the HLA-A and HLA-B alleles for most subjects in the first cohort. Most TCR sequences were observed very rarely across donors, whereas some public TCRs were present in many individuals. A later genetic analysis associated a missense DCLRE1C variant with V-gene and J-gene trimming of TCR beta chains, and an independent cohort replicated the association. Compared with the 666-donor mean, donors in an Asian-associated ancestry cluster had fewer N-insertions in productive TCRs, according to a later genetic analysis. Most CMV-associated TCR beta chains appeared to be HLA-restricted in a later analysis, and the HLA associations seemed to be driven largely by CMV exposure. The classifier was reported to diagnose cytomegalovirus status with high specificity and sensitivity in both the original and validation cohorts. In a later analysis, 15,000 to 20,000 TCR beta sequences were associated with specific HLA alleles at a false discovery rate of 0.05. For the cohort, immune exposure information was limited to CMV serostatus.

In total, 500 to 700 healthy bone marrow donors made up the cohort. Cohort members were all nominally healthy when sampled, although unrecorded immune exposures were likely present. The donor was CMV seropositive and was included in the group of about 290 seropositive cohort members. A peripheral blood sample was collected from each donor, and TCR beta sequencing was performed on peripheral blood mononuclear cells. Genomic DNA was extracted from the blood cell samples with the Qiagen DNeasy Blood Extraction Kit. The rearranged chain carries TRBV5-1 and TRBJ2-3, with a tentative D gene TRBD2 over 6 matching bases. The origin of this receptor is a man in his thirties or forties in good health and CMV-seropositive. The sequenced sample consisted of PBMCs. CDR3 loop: CASSWNRGSTDTQYF. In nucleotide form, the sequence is TGCGCCAGCAGCTGGAACCGGGGGAGCACAGATACGCAGTATTTT.